This T cell receptor beta chain was retrieved from a study of blood T cell repertoires in COVID-19. Across the whole study: From the United States, Italy and Spain came samples of acute and convalescent COVID-19. Nucleic acid was either cDNA or gDNA, and it came from T cells, B-cell-depleted T cells, or PBMCs.

In the original workflow: Estimated nucleated cell counts came from reference gene primer amplification. TCRdb keeps only in-frame clones here, not all; method: immunoSEQ multiplex PCR. V, J and clone size are those of that table, while D and trimming were read from the DNA. The sample holds over 60,000 clones, 90% seen once. V trimming: 2 bases; J trimming: 1 base; junction bases outside the gene matches: 8. Per the germline V gene, CDR1 is SGDLS and CDR2 is YYNGEE. The CDR3 loop spans 17 amino acids. Sequences were obtained from peripheral blood. The clonotype comes from a woman aged 80 or over with active or convalescent COVID-19. The chain recombines TRBV9 with TRBJ2-2, with 7 bases matching TRBD2. For the CDR3, the DNA is TGTGCCAGCAGCGTCACCGGGGGGTCGAAGAACACCGGGGAGCTGTTTTTT. It specifies CASSVTGGSKNTGELFF.